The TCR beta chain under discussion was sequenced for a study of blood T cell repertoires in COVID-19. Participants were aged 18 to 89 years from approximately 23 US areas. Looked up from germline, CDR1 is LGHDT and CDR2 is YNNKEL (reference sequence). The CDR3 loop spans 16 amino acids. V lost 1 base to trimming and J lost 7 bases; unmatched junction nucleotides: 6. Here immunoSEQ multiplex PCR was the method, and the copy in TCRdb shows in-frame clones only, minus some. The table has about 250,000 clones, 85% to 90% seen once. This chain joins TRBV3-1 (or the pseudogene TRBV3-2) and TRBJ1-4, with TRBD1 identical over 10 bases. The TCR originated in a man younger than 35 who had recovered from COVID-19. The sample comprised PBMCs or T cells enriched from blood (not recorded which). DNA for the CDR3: TGTGCCAGCAGCCAAGCGCCGGGACAGGGGTCTGAAAAACTGTTTTTT. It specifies CASSQAPGQGSEKLFF.